This T cell receptor (beta chain) was profiled in a study of cytomegalovirus exposure and HLA in healthy donors. PCR used 60 Vbeta primers and 13 Jbeta primers. Clones were read by immunoSEQ multiplex PCR, and TCRdb kept only the in-frame ones, dropping some. The sample comprises 80,000 or so clones, approximately 75% of which are singletons, and approximately 7.2% rests with the top ten. Details on this clone: Its antigen is unknown.

Study-wide points: Among TCR beta chains, those listed as cytomegalovirus-associated numbered about 150. A prior analysis recorded that most TCR beta V segments were productive about 90% or about 30% of the time. Confirmation was obtained in vitro that a few CMV-associated chains are specific for CMV antigens. Researchers reported from a later analysis that most CMV-associated TCR beta chains appeared HLA-restricted.

V shed 1 base and J 5 bases; nucleotides not matched to a gene: 8. The CDR3 extends over 16 amino acids. The germline gives CDR1 LGHNA, CDR2 YNFKEQ. Sequenced: PBMCs. The TCR was taken from a woman in her thirties or forties in good health and CMV-seronegative. V is TRBV4-2 and J is TRBJ2-5; the match to TRBD2 covers 9 bases. The CDR3 coding sequence is TGTGCCAGCAGCCAAGGAGCAGCGGGGGGCGGGGAGACCCAGTACTTC. Residues: CASSQGAAGGGETQYF.